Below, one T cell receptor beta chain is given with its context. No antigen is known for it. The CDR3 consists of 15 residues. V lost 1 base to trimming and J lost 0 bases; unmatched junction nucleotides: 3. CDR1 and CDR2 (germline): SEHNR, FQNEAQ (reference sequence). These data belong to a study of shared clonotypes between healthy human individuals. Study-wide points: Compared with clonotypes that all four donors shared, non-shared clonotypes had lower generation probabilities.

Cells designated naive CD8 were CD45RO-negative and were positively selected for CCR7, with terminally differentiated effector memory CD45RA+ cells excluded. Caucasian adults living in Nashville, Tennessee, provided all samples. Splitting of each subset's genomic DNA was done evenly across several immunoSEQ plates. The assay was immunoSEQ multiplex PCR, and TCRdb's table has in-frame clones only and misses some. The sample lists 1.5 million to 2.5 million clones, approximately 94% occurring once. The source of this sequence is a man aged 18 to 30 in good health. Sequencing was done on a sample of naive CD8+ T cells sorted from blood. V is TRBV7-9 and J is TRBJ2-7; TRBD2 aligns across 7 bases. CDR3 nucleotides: TGTGCCAGCAGCTTAGGCGGGAGCATCTCCTACGAGCAGTACTTC. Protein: CASSLGGSISYEQYF. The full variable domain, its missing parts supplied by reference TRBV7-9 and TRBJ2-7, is DTGVSQNPRHKITKRGQNVTFRCDPISEHNRLYWYRQTLGQGPEFLTYFQNEAQLEKSRLLSDRFSAERPKGSFSTLEIQRTEQGDSAMYLCASSLGGSISYEQYFGPGTRLTVT.